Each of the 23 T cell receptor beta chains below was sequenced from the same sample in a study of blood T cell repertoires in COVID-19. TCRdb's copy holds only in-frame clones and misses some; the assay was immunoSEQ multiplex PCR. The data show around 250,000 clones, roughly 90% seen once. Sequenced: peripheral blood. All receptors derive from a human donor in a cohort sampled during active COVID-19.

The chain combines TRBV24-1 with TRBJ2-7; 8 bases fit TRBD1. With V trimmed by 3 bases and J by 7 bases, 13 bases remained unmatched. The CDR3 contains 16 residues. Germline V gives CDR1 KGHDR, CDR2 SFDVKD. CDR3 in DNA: TGTGCCACCAGTGATGCAAGACAGGGGTTAACAGGGGAGCAGTACTTC. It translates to CATSDARQGLTGEQYF.

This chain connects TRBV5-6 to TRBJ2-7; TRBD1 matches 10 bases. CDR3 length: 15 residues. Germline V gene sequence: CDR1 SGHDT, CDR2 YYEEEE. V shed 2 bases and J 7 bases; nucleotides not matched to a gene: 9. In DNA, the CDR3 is TGTGCCAGCAGCTTATCCGGGACAGGGGTTGGAGAGCAGTACTTC. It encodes CASSLSGTGVGEQYF.

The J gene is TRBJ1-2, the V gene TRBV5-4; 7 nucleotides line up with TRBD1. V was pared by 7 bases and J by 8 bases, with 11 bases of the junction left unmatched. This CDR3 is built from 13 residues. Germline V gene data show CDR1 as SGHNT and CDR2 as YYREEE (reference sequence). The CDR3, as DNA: TGTGCCAGCTTGCTGACAGGGAAGGAAGGCTACACCTTC. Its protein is CASLLTGKEGYTF. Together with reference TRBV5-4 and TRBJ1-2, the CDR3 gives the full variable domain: ETGVTQSPTHLIKTRGQQVTLRCSSQSGHNTVSWYQQALGQGPQFIFQYYREEENGRGNFPPRFSGLQFPNYSSELNVNALELDDSALYLCASLLTGKEGYTFGSGTRLTVV.

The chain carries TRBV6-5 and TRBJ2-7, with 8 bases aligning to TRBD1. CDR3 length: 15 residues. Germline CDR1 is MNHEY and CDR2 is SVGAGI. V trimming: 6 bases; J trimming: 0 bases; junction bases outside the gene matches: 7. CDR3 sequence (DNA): TGTGCCAGCAGCCGGACAGGGCTAAGCTCCTACGAGCAGTACTTC. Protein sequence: CASSRTGLSSYEQYF.

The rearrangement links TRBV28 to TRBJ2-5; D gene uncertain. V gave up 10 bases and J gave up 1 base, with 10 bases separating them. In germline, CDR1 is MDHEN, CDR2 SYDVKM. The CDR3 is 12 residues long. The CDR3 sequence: CATRVLQETQYF. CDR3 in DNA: TGTGCCACCCGAGTCCTCCAAGAGACCCAGTACTTC.

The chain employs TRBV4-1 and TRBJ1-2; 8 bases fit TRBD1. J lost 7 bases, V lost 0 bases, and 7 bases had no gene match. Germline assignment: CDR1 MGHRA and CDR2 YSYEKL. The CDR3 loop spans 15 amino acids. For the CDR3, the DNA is TGCGCCAGCAGCCAAGATGGGGCAGGGGGCCGTGGCTACACCTTC. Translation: CASSQDGAGGRGYTF.

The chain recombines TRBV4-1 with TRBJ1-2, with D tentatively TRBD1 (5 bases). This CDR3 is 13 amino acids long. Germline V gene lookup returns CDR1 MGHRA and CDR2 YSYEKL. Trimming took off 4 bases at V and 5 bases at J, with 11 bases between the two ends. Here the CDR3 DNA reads TGCGCCAGCAGCCGAGACCCAGGGTATGGCTACACCTTC. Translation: CASSRDPGYGYTF.

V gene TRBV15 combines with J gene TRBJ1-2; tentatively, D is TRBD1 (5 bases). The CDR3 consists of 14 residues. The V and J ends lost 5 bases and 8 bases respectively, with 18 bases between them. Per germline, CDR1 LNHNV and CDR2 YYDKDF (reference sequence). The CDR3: CATSFREGGEGYTF. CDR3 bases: TGTGCCACCAGCTTCCGGGAGGGAGGGGAAGGCTACACCTTC.

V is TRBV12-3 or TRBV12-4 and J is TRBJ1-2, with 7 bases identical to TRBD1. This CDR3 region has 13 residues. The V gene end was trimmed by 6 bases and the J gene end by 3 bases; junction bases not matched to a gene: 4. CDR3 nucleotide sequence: TGTGCCAGCAGCTGGGACAGCGACTATGGCTACACCTTC. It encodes CASSWDSDYGYTF.

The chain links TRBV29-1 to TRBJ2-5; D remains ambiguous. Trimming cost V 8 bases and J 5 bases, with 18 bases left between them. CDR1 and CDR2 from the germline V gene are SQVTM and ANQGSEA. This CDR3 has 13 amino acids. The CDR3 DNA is TGCAGCCCCGGGTCACGAGATGGGGAGACCCAGTACTTC. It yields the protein CSPGSRDGETQYF.

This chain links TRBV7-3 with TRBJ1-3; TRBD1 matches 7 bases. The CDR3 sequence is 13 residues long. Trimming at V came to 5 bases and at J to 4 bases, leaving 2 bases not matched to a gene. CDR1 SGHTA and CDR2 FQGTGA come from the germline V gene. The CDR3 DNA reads TGTGCCAGCAGCAGGGGGCCGGGAAACACCATATATTTT. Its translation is CASSRGPGNTIYF.

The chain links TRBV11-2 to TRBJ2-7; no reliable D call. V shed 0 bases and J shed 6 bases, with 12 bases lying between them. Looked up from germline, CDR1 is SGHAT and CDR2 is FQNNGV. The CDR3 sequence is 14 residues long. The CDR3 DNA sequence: TGTGCCAGCAGCTTAGATAGATCTGCGGCCGAGCAGTACTTC. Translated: CASSLDRSAAEQYF.

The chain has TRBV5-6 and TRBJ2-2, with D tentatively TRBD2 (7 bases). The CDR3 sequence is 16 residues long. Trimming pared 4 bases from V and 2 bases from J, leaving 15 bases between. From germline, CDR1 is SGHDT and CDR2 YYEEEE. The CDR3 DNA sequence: TGTGCCAGCAGCCCGGGGGGCGGGACAAACACCGGGGAGCTGTTTTTT. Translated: CASSPGGGTNTGELFF.

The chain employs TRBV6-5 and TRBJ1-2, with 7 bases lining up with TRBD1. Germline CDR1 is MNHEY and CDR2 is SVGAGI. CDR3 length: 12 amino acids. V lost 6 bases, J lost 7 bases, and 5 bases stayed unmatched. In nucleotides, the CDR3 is TGTGCCAGCAGCCGACAGGGCGGTGGCTACACCTTC. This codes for CASSRQGGGYTF.

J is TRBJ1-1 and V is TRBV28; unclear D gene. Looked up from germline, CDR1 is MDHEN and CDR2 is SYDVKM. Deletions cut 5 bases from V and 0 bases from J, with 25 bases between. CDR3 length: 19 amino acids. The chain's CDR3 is CASSGDDREYWAMNTEAFF. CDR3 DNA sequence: TGTGCCAGCAGTGGGGATGACCGGGAATATTGGGCGATGAACACTGAAGCTTTCTTT.

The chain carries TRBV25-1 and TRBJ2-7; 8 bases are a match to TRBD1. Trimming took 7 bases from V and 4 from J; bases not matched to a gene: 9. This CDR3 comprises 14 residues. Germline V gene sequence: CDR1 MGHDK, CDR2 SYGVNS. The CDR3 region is CASTRQGSGYEQYF. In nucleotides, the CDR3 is TGTGCCAGCACTAGACAGGGGTCGGGGTACGAGCAGTACTTC.

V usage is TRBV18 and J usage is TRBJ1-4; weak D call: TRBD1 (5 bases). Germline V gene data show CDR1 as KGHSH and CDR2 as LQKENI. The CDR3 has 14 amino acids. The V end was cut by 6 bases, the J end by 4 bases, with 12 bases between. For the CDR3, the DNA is TGTGCCAGCTCCCCAGGGCAGGATAATGAAAAACTGTTTTTT. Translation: CASSPGQDNEKLFF.

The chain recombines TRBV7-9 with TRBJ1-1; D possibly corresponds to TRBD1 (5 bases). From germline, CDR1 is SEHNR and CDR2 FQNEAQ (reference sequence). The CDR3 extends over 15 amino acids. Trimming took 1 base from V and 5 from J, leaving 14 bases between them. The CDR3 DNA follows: TGTGCCAGCAGCTTAGAGTTTGCGGGGGGAACTGAAGCTTTCTTT. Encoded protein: CASSLEFAGGTEAFF.

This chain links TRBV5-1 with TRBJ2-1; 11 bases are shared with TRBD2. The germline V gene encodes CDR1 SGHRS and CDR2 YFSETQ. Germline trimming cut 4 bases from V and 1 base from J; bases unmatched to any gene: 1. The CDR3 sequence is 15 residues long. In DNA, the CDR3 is TGCGCCAGCAGCCCTAGCGGGGGGTCCTACAATGAGCAGTTCTTC. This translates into CASSPSGGSYNEQFF.

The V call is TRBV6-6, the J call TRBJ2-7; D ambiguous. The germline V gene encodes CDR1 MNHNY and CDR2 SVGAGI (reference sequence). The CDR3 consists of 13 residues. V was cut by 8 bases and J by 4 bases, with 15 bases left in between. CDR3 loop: CASCKDILYEQYF. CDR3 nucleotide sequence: TGTGCCAGCTGCAAAGACATATTATACGAGCAGTACTTC.

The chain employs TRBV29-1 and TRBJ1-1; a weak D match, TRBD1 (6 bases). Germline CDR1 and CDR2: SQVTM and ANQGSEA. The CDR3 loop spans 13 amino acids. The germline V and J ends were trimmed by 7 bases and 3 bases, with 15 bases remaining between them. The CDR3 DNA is TGCAGCGCCAACAGGGTTGCGGACACTGAAGCTTTCTTT. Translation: CSANRVADTEAFF.

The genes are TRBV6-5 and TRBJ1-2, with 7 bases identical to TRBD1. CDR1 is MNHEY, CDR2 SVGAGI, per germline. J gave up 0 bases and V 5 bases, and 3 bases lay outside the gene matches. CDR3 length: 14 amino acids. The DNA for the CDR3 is TGTGCCAGCAGTACAGGGGTGTCTAACTATGGCTACACCTTC. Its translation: CASSTGVSNYGYTF.

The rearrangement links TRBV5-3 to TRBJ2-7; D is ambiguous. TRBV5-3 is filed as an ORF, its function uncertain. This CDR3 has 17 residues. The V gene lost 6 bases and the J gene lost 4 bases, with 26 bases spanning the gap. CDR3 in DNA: TGTGCCAGAATAACTTGGGTTTCATGCGCGGCGCCTTACGAGCAGTACTTC. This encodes CARITWVSCAAPYEQYF.